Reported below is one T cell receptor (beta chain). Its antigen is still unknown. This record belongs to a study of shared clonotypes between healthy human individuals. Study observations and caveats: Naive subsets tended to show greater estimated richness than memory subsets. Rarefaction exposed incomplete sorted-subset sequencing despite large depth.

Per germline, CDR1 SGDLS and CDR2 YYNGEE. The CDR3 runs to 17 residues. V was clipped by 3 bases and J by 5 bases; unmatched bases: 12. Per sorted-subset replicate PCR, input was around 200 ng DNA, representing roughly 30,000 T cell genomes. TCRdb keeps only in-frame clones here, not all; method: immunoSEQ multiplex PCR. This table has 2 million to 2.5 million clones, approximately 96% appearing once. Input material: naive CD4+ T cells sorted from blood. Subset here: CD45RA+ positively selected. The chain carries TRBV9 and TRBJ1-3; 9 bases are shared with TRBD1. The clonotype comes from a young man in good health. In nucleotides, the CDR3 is TGTGCCAGCAGCGCTGACCCGGGACAGGGTGCCCGAAACACCATATATTTT. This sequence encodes CASSADPGQGARNTIYF. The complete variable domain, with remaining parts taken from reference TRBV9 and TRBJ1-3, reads DSGVTQTPKHLITATGQRVTLRCSPRSGDLSVYWYQQSLDQGLQFLIQYYNGEERAKGNILERFSAQQFPDLHSELNLSSLELGDSALYFCASSADPGQGARNTIYFGEGSWLTVV.